Shown below are 6 T cell receptor beta chains from a single sample sequenced in a study of T cell responses to AZD1222 COVID-19 vaccine. The method was immunoSEQ multiplex PCR; TCRdb's version includes in-frame clones alone and lacks a portion of them. The sample has 100,000 to 150,000 clones, around 86% seen once. The sequenced sample was peripheral blood, obtained 28 days after the second AZD1222 dose. These receptor sequences come from an adult who received the AZD1222 COVID-19 vaccine.

As concerns this clone: A read error may produce the germline difference seen at one junction end. This rearrangement joins TRBV7-7 to TRBJ2-1; perhaps TRBD1 as D (5 bases). Germline CDR1 reads SSHAT; CDR2 reads FNYEAQ (reference sequence). This CDR3 is built from 13 residues. Here the CDR3 reads CASSYDSNNEQFF. In DNA form, the CDR3 reads TGTGCTAGCAGCTACGACAGCAACAATGAGCAGTTCTTC.

The table lists this clone with a count of one. This sample also contains other DNA sequences that code for the same CDR3. This chain joins TRBV9 and TRBJ2-5; TRBD2 might be the D (6 bases). Trimming cost V 0 bases and J 4 bases, with 19 bases left between them. The CDR3 has 17 amino acids. Germline V gene sequence: CDR1 SGDLS, CDR2 YYNGEE. DNA of the CDR3: TGTGCCAGCAGCGTAGGTCAATGGGGGGAAGGCGGAGAGACCCAGTACTTC. Amino acids: CASSVGQWGEGGETQYF.

Note on this clone: Other nucleotide sequences from this sample produce the same CDR3. The chain uses TRBV6-2 or TRBV6-3 and TRBJ1-5; no firm D call. The CDR3 runs to 15 residues. Germline V gives CDR1 MNHEY, CDR2 SVGEGT. Between the trimmed V and J ends, which lost 0 bases and 3 bases, there was a span of 9 bases. CDR3 nucleotide sequence: TGTGCCAGCAGTTACTCGGGCAGGAACAATCAGCCCCAGCATTTT. As protein: CASSYSGRNNQPQHF.

The chain combines TRBV6-4 with TRBJ1-1, with unresolved D. Trimming took off 4 bases at V and 1 base at J, with 7 bases between the two ends. Germline V gene lookup returns CDR1 MRHNA and CDR2 SNTAGT. CDR3 size: 13 residues. In DNA form, the CDR3 reads TGTGCCAGCAGTGTACGGGAGAACACTGAAGCTTTCTTT. Translating gives CASSVRENTEAFF.

The chain joins TRBV4-3 to TRBJ1-4, with D possibly matching TRBD1 (5 bases). Trimming took off 1 base at V and 5 bases at J, with 14 bases between the two ends. Germline V lookup: CDR1 LGHNA, CDR2 YSLEER. The CDR3 has 16 residues. CDR3 protein: CASSQGGGGVNEKLFF. In DNA, the CDR3 is TGCGCCAGCAGCCAAGGTGGCGGGGGGGTCAATGAAAAACTGTTTTTT.

The genes are TRBV6-1 and TRBJ1-5; TRBD1 might be the D (6 bases). Germline CDR1 and CDR2: MNHNS and SASEGT. Between the trimmed V and J ends, which lost 2 bases and 7 bases, there was a span of 21 bases. The CDR3 is 17 residues long. CDR3 protein: CASSESQGRLAAQPQHF. DNA of the CDR3: TGTGCCAGCAGTGAAAGTCAGGGGAGATTAGCAGCGCAGCCCCAGCATTTT.